The 2 T cell receptor beta chains below come from one sample, sequenced in a study of long-term antiretroviral therapy in people with HIV. Researchers ran immunoSEQ v3.0 at survey level. The table came from immunoSEQ multiplex PCR; TCRdb's copy has only in-frame clones and leaves some out. This table has some 28,000 clones, 90% to 95% appearing once. The sample here was unsorted PBMCs, taken 6 to 6.5 years after starting antiretroviral therapy. The receptors shown here come from a man aged 25 to 45 with HIV.

This sequence joins TRBV6-4 and TRBJ2-2, with D possibly being TRBD1 (5 bases). Germline CDR1 is MRHNA and CDR2 is SNTAGT. Trimming took 3 bases from V and 6 from J, leaving 11 bases between them. The CDR3 is 14 residues long. CDR3 in amino acids: CASSEGRAAGELFF. CDR3 DNA: TGTGCCAGCAGTGAGGGCAGGGCCGCCGGGGAGCTGTTTTTT.

The chain has TRBV29-1 and TRBJ2-7; TRBD1 matches at 9 bases. Germline CDR1 and CDR2: SQVTM and ANQGSEA. Trimming removed 1 base from V and 2 bases from J; junction bases left unmatched: 6. The CDR3 totals 15 residues. This CDR3 reads CSVEGGQGGTYEQYF. The CDR3 bases are TGCAGCGTTGAAGGGGGACAGGGTGGCACCTACGAGCAGTACTTC.